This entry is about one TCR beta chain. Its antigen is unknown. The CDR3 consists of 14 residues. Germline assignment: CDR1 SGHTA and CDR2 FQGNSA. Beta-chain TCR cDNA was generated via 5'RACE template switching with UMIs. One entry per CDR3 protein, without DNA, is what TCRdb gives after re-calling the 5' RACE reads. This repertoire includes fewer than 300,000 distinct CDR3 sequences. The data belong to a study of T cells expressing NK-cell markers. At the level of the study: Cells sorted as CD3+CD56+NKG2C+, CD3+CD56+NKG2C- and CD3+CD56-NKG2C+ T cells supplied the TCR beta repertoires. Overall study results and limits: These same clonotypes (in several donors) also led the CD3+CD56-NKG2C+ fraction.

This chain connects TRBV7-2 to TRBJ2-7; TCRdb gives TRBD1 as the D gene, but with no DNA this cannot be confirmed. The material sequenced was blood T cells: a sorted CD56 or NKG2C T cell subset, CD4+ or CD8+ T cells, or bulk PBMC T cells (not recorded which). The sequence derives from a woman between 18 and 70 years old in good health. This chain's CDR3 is CASRPTSTTYEQYF.